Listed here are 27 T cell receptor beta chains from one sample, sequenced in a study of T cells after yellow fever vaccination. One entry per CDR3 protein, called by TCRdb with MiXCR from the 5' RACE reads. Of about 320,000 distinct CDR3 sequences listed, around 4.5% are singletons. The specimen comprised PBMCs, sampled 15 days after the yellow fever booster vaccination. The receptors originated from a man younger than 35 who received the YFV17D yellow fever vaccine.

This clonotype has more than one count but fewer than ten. The CDR3 loop is CASSRGGKDTQYF. The CDR3 nucleotides are TGCGCCAGCAGTCGAGGGGGCAAGGATACGCAGTATTTT. The genes are TRBV5-1 and TRBJ2-3, with 7 bases identical to TRBD1. V trimming: 5 bases; J trimming: 6 bases; junction bases outside the gene matches: 6. Per germline, CDR1 SGHRS and CDR2 YFSETQ. The CDR3 is made up of 13 amino acids. Combining the CDR3 with reference TRBV5-1 and TRBJ2-3 gives the whole variable domain KAGVTQTPRYLIKTRGQQVTLSCSPISGHRSVSWYQQTPGQGLQFLFEYFSETQRNKGNFPGRFSGRQFSNSRSEMNVSTLELGDSALYLCASSRGGKDTQYFGPGTRLTVL.

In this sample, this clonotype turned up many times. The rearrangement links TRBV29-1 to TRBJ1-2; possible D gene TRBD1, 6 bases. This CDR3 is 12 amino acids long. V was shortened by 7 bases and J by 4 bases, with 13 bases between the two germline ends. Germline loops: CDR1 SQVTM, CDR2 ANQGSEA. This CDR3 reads CSAGQFGYGYTF. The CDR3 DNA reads TGCAGCGCTGGACAGTTTGGCTATGGCTACACCTTC.

The CDR3 loop reads CSARDRSSGANVLTF. The CDR3 nucleotides read TGCAGTGCGAGGGACCGATCTTCTGGGGCCAACGTCCTGACTTTC. V is TRBV20-1 and J is TRBJ2-6; D may match TRBD1 or TRBD2 (5 bases each). The CDR3 totals 15 residues. Trimming cost V 6 bases and J 1 base, with 13 bases left between them. CDR1 and CDR2 from the germline V gene are DFQATT and SNEGSKA (reference sequence).

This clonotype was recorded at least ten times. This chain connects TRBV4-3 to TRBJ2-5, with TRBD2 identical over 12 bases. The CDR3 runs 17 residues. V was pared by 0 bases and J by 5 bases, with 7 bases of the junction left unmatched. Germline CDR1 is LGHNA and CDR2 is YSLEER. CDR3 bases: TGCGCCAGCAGCCAAGATCCTAGCGGGGGGGCCAGGGAGACCCAGTACTTC. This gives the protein CASSQDPSGGARETQYF.

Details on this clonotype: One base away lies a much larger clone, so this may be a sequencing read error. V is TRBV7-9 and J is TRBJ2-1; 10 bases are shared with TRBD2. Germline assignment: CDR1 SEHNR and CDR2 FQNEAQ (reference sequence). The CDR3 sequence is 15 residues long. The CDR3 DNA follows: TGTGCCTGCAGCGGAGGACTAGCGGATTACAATGAGCAGTTCTTC. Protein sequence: CACSGGLADYNEQFF.

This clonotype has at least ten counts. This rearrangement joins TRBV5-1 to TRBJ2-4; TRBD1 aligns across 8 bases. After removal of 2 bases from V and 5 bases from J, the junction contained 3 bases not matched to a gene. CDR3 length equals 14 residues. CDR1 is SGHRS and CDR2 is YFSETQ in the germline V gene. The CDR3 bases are TGCGCCAGCAGCTTCGCGACAGGGGAAAACATTCAGTACTTC. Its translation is CASSFATGENIQYF. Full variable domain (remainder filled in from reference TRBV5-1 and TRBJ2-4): KAGVTQTPRYLIKTRGQQVTLSCSPISGHRSVSWYQQTPGQGLQFLFEYFSETQRNKGNFPGRFSGRQFSNSRSEMNVSTLELGDSALYLCASSFATGENIQYFGAGTRLSVL.

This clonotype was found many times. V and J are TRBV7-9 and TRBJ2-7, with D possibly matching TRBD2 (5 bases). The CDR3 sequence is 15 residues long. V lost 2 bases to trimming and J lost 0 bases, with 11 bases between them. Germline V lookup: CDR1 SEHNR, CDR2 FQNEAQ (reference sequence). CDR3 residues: CASSLTTGSSYEQYF. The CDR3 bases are TGTGCCAGCAGCTTAACCACGGGGAGCTCCTACGAGCAGTACTTC. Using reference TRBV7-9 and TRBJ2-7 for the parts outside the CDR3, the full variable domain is DTGVSQNPRHKITKRGQNVTFRCDPISEHNRLYWYRQTLGQGPEFLTYFQNEAQLEKSRLLSDRFSAERPKGSFSTLEIQRTEQGDSAMYLCASSLTTGSSYEQYFGPGTRLTVT.

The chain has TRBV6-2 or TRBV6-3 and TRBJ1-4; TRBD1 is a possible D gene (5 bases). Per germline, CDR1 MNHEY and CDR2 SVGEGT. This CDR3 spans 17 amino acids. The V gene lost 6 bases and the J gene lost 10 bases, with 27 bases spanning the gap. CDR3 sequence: CASSDRDGYSTGGKLFF. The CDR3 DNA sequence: TGTGCCAGCAGCGATCGGGACGGTTACTCCACGGGAGGAAAACTGTTTTTT.

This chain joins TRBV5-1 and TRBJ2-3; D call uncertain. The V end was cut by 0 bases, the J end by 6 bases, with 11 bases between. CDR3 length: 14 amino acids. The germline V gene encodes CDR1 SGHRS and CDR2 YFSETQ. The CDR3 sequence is CASSLEGSGDTQYF. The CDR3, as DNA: TGCGCCAGCAGCTTGGAGGGTTCGGGCGATACGCAGTATTTT.

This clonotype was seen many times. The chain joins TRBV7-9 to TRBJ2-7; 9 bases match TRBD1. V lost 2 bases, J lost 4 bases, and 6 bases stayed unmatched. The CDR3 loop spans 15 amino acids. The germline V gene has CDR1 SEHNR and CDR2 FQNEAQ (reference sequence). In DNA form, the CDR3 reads TGTGCCAGCAGCTTATTGACAGGGGGTTCTTACGAGCAGTACGTC. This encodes CASSLLTGGSYEQYV.

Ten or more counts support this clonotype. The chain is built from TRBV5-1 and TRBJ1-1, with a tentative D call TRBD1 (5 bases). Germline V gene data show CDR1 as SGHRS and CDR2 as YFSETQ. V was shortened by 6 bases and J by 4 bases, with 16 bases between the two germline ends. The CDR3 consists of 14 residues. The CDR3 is CASTDGARITEAFF. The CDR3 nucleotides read TGCGCCAGCACTGATGGGGCGCGAATCACTGAAGCTTTCTTT.

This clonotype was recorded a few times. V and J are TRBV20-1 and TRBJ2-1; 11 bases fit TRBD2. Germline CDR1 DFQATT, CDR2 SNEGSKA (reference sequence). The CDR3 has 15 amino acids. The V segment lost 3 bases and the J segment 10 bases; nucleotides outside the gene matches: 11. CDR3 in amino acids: CSASPAGTSGREQFF. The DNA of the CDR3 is TGCAGTGCTAGTCCCGCCGGGACTAGCGGTCGGGAGCAGTTCTTC.

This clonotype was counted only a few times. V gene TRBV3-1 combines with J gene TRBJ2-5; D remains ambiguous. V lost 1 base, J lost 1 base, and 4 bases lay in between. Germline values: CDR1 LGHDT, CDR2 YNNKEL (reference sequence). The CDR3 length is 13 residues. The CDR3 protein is CASSQAIQETQYF. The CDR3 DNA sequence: TGTGCCAGCAGCCAAGCTATCCAAGAGACCCAGTACTTC.

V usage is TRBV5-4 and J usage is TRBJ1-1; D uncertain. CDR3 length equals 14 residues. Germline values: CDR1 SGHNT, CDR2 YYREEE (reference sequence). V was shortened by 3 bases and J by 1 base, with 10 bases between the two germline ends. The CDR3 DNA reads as TGTGCCAGCAGCTCCGACTGGGAGAACACTGAAGCTTTCTTT. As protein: CASSSDWENTEAFF.

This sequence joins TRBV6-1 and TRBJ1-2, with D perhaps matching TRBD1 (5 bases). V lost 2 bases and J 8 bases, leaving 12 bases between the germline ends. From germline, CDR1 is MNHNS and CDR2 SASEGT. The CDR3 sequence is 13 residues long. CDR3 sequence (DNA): TGTGCCAGCAGTGAACAGGGCGATTTGGGCTACACCTTC. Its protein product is CASSEQGDLGYTF.

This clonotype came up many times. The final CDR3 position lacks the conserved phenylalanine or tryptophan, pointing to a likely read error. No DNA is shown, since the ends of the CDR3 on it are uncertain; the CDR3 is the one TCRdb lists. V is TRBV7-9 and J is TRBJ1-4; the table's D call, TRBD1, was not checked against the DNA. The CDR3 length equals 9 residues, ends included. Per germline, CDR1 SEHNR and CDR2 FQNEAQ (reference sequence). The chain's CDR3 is CASSFGQGQ.

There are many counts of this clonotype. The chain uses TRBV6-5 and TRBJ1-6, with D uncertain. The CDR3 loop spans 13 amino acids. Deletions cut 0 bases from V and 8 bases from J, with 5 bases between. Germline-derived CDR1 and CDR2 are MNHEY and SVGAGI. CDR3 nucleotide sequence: TGTGCCAGCAGTTACTCGAGGGATTCACCCCTCCACTTT. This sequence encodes CASSYSRDSPLHF.

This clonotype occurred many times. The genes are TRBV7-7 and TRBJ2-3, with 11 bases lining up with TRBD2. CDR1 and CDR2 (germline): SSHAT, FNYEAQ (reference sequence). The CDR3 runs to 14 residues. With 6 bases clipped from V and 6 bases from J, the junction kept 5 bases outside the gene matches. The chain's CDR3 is CASSLSGGDDTQYF. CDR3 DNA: TGTGCCAGCAGTCTTAGCGGGGGGGACGATACGCAGTATTTT.

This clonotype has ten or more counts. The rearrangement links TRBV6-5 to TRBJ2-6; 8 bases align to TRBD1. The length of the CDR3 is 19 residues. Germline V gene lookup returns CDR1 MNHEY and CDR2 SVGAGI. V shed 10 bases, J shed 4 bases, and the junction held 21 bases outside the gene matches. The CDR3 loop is CANIRPGQVGSLGANVLTF. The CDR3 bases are TGTGCCAACATCCGTCCGGGACAGGTCGGATCTCTGGGGGCCAACGTCCTGACTTTC.

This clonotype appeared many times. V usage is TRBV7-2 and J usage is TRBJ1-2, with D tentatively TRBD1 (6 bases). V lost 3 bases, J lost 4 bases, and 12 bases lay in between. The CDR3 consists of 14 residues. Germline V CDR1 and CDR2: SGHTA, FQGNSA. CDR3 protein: CASSFGGQSYGYTF. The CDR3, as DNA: TGTGCCAGCAGCTTCGGGGGGCAAAGCTATGGCTACACCTTC.

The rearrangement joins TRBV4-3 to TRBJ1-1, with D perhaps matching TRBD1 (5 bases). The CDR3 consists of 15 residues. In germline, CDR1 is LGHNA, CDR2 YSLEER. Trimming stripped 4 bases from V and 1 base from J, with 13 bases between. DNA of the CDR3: TGCGCCAGCAGCCTATTCTTCAGGGCGAACACTGAAGCTTTCTTT. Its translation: CASSLFFRANTEAFF.

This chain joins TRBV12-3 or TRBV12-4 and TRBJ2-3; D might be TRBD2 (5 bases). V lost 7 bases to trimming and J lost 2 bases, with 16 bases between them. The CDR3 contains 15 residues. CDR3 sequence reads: CASTEVGINTDTQYF. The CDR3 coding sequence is TGTGCCAGCACCGAGGTCGGGATAAACACAGATACGCAGTATTTT.

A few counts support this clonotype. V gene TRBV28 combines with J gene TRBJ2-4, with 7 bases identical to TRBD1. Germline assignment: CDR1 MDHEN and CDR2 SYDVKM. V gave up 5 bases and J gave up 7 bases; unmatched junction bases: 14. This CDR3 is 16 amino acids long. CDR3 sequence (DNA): TGTGCCAGCAGTCTTCCGACAGGGCTCCAACGGAACATTCAGTACTTC. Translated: CASSLPTGLQRNIQYF.

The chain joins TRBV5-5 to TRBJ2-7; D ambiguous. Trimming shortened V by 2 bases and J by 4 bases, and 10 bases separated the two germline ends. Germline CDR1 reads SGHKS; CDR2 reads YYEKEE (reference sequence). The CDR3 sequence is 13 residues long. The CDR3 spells CASSFGFAYEQYF. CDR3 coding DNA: TGTGCCAGCAGCTTCGGCTTCGCGTACGAGCAGTACTTC.

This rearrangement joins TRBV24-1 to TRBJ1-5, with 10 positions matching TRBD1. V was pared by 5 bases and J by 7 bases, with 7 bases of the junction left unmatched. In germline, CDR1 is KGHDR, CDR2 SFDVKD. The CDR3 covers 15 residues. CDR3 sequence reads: CATSVGTGDSQPQHF. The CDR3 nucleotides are TGTGCCACCAGTGTTGGGACAGGGGATTCGCAGCCCCAGCATTTT.

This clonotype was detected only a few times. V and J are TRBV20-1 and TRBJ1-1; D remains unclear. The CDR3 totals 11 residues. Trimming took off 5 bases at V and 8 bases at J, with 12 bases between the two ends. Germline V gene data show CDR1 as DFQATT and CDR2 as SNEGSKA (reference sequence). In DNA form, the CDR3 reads TGCAGTGCTCCCGACAACCAAGAAGCTTTCTTT. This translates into CSAPDNQEAFF.

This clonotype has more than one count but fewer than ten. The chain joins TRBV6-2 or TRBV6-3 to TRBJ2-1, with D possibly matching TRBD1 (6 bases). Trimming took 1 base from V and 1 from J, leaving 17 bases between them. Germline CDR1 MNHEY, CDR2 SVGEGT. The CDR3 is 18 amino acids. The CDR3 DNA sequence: TGTGCCAGCAGTTACTTAGGACAGACTCACGTATCCTACAATGAGCAGTTCTTC. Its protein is CASSYLGQTHVSYNEQFF.